The clone carrying this TCR beta chain appeared a few times. Its antigen remains unknown. The identical CDR3 is also encoded by other nucleotide sequences in the sample. The source of the sample is a study of beta chain features in type 1 diabetes. Study-wide results and caveats: For type 1 diabetes patients, VDJ junctions showed fewer insertions and more deletions. Shorter TCRB CDR3s, moderately but significantly so, were found in Type 1 diabetes patients in all four CD4+ subsets. TCRB repertoires of naive, central memory and Treg cells appeared more similar among patients than among healthy donors.

cDNA synthesis used the whole RNA isolate, giving expressed TCRB sequences. Profiled with immunoSEQ multiplex PCR; TCRdb holds only in-frame clones, not every one. Seen here are 970,000 or so clones, roughly a sixth observed once, and the top ten hold 0.023%. The CDR3 runs 15 residues. The germline gives CDR1 MGHDK, CDR2 SYGVNS. Trimming took off 1 base at V and 2 bases at J, with 9 bases between the two ends. Specimen: naive CD4+ T cells from blood. The sequence was obtained from a woman between 18 and 30 years old in good health. The chain is built from TRBV25-1 and TRBJ1-5, with D possibly TRBD1 on 5 matching bases. The DNA for the CDR3 is TGTGCCAGCAGTGAATCTGGGGCCGGCAATCAGCCCCAGCATTTT. Its protein is CASSESGAGNQPQHF. Combining the CDR3 with reference TRBV25-1 and TRBJ1-5 gives the whole variable domain EADIYQTPRYLVIGTGKKITLECSQTMGHDKMYWYQQDPGMELHLIHYSYGVNSTEKGDLSSESTVSRIRTEHFPLTLESARPSHTSQYLCASSESGAGNQPQHFGDGTRLSIL.